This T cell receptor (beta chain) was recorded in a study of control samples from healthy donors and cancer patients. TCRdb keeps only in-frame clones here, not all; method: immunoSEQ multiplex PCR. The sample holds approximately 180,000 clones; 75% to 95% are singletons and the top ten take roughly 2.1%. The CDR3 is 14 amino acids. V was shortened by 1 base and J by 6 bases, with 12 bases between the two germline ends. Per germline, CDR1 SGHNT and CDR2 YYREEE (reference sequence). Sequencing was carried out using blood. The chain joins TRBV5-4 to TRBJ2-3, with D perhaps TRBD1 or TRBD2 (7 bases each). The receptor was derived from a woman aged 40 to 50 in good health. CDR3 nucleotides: TGTGCCAGCAGCTTGAGGCAGGGGGGGGATACGCAGTATTTT. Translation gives CASSLRQGGDTQYF. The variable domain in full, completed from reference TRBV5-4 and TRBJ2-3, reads ETGVTQSPTHLIKTRGQQVTLRCSSQSGHNTVSWYQQALGQGPQFIFQYYREEENGRGNFPPRFSGLQFPNYSSELNVNALELDDSALYLCASSLRQGGDTQYFGPGTRLTVL.